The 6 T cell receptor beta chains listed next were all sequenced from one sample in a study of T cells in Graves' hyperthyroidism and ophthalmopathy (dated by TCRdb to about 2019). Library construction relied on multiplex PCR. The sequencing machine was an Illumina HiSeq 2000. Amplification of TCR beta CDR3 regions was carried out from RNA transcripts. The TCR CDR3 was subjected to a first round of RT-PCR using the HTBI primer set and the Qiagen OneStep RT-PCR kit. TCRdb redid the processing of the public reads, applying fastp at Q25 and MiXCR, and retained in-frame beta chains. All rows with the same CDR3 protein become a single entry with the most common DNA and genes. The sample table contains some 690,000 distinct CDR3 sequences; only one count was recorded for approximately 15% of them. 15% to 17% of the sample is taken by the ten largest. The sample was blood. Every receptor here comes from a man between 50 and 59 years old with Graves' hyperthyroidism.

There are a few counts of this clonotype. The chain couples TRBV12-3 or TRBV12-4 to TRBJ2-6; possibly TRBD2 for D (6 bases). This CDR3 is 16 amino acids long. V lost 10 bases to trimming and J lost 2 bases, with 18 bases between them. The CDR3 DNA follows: TGTGCCATACTGGGAGGCGGCACGCCTGGGGCCAACGTCCTGACTTTC. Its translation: CAILGGGTPGANVLTF.

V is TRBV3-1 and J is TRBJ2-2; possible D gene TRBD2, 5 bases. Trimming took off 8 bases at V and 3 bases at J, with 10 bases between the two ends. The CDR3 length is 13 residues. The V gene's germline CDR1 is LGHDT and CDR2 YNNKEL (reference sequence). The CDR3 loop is CASFWEYTGELFF. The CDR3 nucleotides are TGTGCCAGCTTCTGGGAGTACACCGGGGAGCTGTTTTTT.

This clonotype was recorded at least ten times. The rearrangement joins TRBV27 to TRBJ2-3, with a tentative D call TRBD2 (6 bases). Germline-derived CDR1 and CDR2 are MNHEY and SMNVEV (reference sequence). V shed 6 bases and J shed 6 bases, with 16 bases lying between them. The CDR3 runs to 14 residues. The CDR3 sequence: CASSLGSAGDTQYF. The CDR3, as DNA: TGTGCCAGCAGCTTAGGCTCTGCGGGGGATACGCAGTATTTT.

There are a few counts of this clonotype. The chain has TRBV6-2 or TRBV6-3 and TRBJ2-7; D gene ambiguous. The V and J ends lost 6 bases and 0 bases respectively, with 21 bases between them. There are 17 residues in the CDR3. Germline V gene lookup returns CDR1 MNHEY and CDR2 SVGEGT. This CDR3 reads CASSLRPPRMNSYEQYF. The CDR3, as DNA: TGTGCCAGCAGCCTCCGACCCCCCCGGATGAACTCCTACGAGCAGTACTTC.

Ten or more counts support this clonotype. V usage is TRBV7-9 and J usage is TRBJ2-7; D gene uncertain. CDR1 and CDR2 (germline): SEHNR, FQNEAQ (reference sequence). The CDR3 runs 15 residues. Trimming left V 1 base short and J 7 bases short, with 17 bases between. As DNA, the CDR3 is TGTGCCAGCAGCTTAGAAAGGTTTAGGGCTGGGGAGCAGTACTTC. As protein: CASSLERFRAGEQYF.

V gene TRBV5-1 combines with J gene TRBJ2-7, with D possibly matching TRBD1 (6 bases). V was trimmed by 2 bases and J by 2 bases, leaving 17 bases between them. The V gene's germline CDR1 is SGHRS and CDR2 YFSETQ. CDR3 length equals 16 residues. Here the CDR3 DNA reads TGCGCCAGCAGCTTCATGAACGGGACACCTACCTACGAGCAGTACTTC. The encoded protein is CASSFMNGTPTYEQYF.